The sequence of this T cell receptor beta chain was determined in a study of T cells in Graves' hyperthyroidism and ophthalmopathy. Study-wide points: Clonotypes that were expanded in thyroid above 0.001 mostly appeared in blood too.

To note about this clonotype: No antigen is known for it.

Diagnoses used clinical symptoms, serum thyroxine and TRAb, thyroid ultrasound and orbital computed tomography. The source of the PBMCs was roughly 10 ml of fresh peripheral blood. Researchers took RNA transcripts and amplified the TCR beta CDR3 regions from them. The primer set for the first-round RT-PCR of the TCR CDR3 was HTBI. TCRdb itself ran the multiplex PCR reads through MiXCR, one entry per CDR3 protein. Of about 350,000 distinct CDR3 sequences detected, 15% to 20% appear once; the ten largest clones hold roughly 16%. Trimming at V came to 1 base and at J to 5 bases, leaving 17 bases not matched to a gene. The CDR3 totals 20 residues. From germline, CDR1 is SGHAT and CDR2 FQNNGV.

The origin of this receptor is a woman aged 40 to 50 with Graves' ophthalmopathy. The chain combines TRBV11-2 with TRBJ2-5; 12 bases are shared with TRBD2. Sequenced: blood. The CDR3: CASSLVRLAGVRSFSETQYF. For the CDR3, the DNA is TGTGCCAGCAGCTTAGTTAGACTAGCGGGAGTTAGGTCATTCTCGGAGACCCAGTACTTC. The full variable domain, its missing parts supplied by reference TRBV11-2 and TRBJ2-5, is EAGVAQSPRYKIIEKRQSVAFWCNPISGHATLYWYQQILGQGPKLLIQFQNNGVVDDSQLPKDRFSAERLKGVDSTLKIQPAKLEDSAVYLCASSLVRLAGVRSFSETQYFGPGTRLLVL.